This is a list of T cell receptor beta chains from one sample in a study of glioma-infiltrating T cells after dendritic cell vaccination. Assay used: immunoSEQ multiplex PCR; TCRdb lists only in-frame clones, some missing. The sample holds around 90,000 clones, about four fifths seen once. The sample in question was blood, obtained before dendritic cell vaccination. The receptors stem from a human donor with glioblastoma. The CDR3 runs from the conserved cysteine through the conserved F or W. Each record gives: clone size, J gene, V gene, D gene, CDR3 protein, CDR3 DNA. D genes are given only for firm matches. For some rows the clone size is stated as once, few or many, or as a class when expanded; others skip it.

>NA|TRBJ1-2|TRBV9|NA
CASSLDPENLGYTF
TGTGCCAGCAGCCTAGACCCGGAGAATCTTGGCTACACCTTC
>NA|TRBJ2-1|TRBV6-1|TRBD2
CASSEVAGYNEQFF
TGTGCCAGCAGTGAAGTAGCGGGGTACAATGAGCAGTTCTTC
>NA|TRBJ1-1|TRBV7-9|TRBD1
CASSSTGAAFF
TGTGCCAGCAGCTCAACAGGGGCCGCTTTCTTT
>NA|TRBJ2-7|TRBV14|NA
CASSTTGSRGAEQYF
TGTGCCAGCAGCACAACGGGCAGCCGGGGGGCCGAGCAGTACTTC
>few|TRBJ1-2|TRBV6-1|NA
CASSEAGGKGGYRWGYTF
TGTGCCAGCAGTGAAGCGGGGGGTAAGGGCGGATATCGTTGGGGCTACACCTTC
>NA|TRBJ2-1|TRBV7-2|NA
CASSLGTGGEQFF
TGTGCCAGCAGCTTAGGTACTGGTGGTGAGCAGTTCTTC
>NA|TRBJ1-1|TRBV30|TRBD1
CAWEPGTGPPNTEAFF
TGTGCCTGGGAACCCGGGACAGGACCCCCCAACACTGAAGCTTTCTTT
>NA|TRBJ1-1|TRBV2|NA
CASSEGGAYSTEAFF
TGTGCCAGCAGTGAAGGTGGGGCCTATTCCACTGAAGCTTTCTTT
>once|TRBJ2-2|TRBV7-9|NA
CASSLETGELFF
TGTGCCAGCAGCTTGGAGACCGGGGAGCTGTTTTTT
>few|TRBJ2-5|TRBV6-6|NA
CASRGASWETQYF
TGTGCCAGCAGGGGGGCTAGCTGGGAGACCCAGTACTTC
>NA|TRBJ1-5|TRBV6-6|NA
CASVPRTAHSNQPQHF
TGTGCCAGCGTTCCTAGGACAGCCCATAGCAATCAGCCCCAGCATTTT
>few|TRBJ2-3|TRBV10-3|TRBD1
CAISESGTGIADTQYF
TGTGCCATCAGTGAGTCTGGGACAGGGATCGCAGATACGCAGTATTTT
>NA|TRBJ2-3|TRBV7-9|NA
CASADSTDTQYF
TGTGCCAGCGCGGATAGCACAGATACGCAGTATTTT
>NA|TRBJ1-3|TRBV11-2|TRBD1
CASSLQGAAGNTIYF
TGTGCCAGCAGCTTACAGGGGGCGGCTGGAAACACCATATATTTT
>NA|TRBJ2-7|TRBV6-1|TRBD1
CALDRNSYEQYF
TGTGCCTTGGACAGGAACTCCTACGAGCAGTACTTC
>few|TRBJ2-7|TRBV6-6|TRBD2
CASSRGLASEQYF
TGTGCCAGCAGCCGCGGACTAGCAAGCGAGCAGTACTTC
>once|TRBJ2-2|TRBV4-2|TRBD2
CASSQAGGPDGELFF
TGTGCCAGCAGCCAAGCGGGGGGGCCGGACGGGGAGCTGTTTTTT
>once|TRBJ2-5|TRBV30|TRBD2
CAWSRGGSEETQYF
TGTGCCTGGTCCCGGGGGGGCTCGGAAGAGACCCAGTACTTC
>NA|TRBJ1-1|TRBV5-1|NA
CASALLPGGNTEAFF
TGCGCCAGCGCCTTACTCCCGGGGGGCAACACTGAAGCTTTCTTT
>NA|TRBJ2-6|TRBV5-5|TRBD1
CASSHQGAGANVLTF
TGTGCCAGCAGCCATCAGGGGGCTGGGGCCAACGTCCTGACTTTC
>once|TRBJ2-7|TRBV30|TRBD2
CASSTAGFYEQYF
TGTGCCTCCTCCACAGCGGGGTTCTACGAGCAGTACTTC
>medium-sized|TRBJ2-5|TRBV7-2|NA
CASSLGTTHKYF
TGTGCCAGCAGCTTAGGGACTACACATAAGTACTTC
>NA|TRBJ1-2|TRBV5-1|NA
CASSFGQPYGYTF
TGCGCCAGCAGCTTCGGACAACCCTATGGCTACACCTTC
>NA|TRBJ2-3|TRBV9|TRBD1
CASSRDRVADTQYF
TGTGCCAGCAGTCGGGACAGGGTCGCAGATACGCAGTATTTT
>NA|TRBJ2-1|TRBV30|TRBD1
CAWSPTGADEQFF
TGTGCCTGGAGCCCGACAGGGGCTGATGAGCAGTTCTTC
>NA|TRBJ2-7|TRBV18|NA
CASSPPVRGKAEQYF
TGTGCCAGCTCACCACCGGTAAGGGGGAAGGCCGAGCAGTACTTC
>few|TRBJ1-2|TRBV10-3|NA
CAISESGGFDGYTF
TGTGCCATCAGTGAGTCGGGGGGGTTCGATGGCTACACCTTC
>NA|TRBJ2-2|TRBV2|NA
CASSEGWGSGNTGELFF
TGTGCCAGCAGTGAAGGGTGGGGTAGCGGGAACACCGGGGAGCTGTTTTTT
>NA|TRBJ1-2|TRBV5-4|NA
CASSLAANRGRDYGYTF
TGTGCCAGCAGCTTGGCCGCTAATAGAGGGCGCGACTATGGCTACACCTTC
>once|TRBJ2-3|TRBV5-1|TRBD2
CASSLDPQAGGADTQYF
TGCGCCAGCAGCTTGGACCCTCAAGCGGGAGGCGCAGATACGCAGTATTTT
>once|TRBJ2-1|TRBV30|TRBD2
CAWNSGGTIEEQFF
TGTGCCTGGAATAGCGGGGGGACCATCGAAGAGCAGTTCTTC
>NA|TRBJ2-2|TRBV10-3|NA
CAISPQQVYTGELFF
TGTGCCATCAGCCCCCAACAGGTTTACACCGGGGAGCTGTTTTTT
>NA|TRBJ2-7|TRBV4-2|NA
CASSQDGSGANYEQYF
TGTGCCAGCAGCCAAGACGGATCGGGAGCGAACTACGAGCAGTACTTC
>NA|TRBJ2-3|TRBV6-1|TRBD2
CASLLAGGIDTQYF
TGTGCCAGCTTACTAGCGGGGGGCATAGATACGCAGTATTTT
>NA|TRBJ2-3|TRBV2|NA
CASSRGTLSTDTQYF
TGTGCCAGCAGTCGCGGGACTCTTAGCACAGATACGCAGTATTTT
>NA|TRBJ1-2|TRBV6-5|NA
CASSFAGAVHNYGYTF
TGTGCCAGCAGTTTCGCAGGGGCAGTACATAACTATGGCTACACCTTC
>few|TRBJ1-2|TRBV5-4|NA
CASSLYGQGYGYTF
TGTGCCAGCAGCTTGTACGGCCAGGGCTATGGCTACACCTTC
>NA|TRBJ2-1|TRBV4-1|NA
CASSQVGGTNNEQFF
TGCGCCAGCAGCCAAGTCGGCGGAACCAACAATGAGCAGTTCTTC
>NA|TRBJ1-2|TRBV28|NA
CASSLSTAGYTF
TGTGCCAGCAGTTTATCGACAGCCGGCTACACCTTC
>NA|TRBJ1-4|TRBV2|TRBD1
CASSRDREEKLFF
TGTGCCAGCAGCCGGGACAGGGAGGAAAAACTGTTTTTT
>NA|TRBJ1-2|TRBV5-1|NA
CASNPQGTITAGYTF
TGCGCCAGCAACCCTCAGGGAACAATAACGGCGGGCTACACCTTC
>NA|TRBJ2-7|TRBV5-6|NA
CASSLQGLPFYEQYF
TGTGCCAGCAGCTTGCAGGGTTTGCCTTTTTACGAGCAGTACTTC
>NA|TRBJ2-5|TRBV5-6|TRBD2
CASSLLWVAGANQEAQYF
TGTGCCAGCAGCTTGCTTTGGGTAGCGGGAGCCAACCAAGAGGCCCAGTACTTC
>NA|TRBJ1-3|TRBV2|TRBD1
CASSVIQGAGNTIYF
TGTGCCAGCAGTGTCATACAGGGGGCTGGAAACACCATATATTTT
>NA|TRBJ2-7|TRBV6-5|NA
CASSPPSGYYEQYF
TGTGCCAGCAGCCCACCGTCGGGTTACTACGAGCAGTACTTC
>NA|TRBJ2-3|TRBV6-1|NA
CASSPNTDTQYF
TGTGCCAGCAGTCCCAATACAGATACGCAGTATTTT
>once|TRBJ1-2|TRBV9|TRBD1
CASSVGPTGAGYTF
TGTGCCAGCAGCGTAGGTCCGACAGGGGCCGGCTACACCTTC
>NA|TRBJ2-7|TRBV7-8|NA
CASSTRASSYEQYF
TGTGCCAGCAGCACGAGGGCCTCATCCTACGAGCAGTACTTC
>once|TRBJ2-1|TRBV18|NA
CASSPPNSQRHGYNEQFF
TGTGCCAGCTCACCCCCCAACTCACAGCGGCATGGATACAATGAGCAGTTCTTC
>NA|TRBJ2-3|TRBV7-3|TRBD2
CASSRSPGGPGYTDTQYF
TGTGCCAGCAGCCGATCGCCGGGAGGGCCGGGATACACAGATACGCAGTATTTT
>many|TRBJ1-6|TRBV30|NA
CAWSASDRRSLHF
TGTGCCTGGAGTGCCTCAGACAGGAGGTCCCTCCACTTT
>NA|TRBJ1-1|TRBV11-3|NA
CASSSSGVRGTEAFF
TGTGCCAGCAGCTCCTCAGGGGTGAGGGGAACTGAAGCTTTCTTT
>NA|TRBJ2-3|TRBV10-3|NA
CAISSSGASTDTQYF
TGTGCCATCAGTTCTAGTGGGGCTAGCACAGATACGCAGTATTTT